This is a list of T cell receptor beta chains from one sample in a study of OX40 agonist ivuxolimab in advanced cancers. Sequencing used immunoSEQ multiplex PCR; TCRdb keeps in-frame clones, though not all of them. In the table there are over 45,000 clones, about 85% of which are singletons. The sample was CD4+ or CD8+ T cells sorted from blood, taken in a trial of the OX40 agonist ivuxolimab. These receptors were collected from an adult with an advanced solid tumor such as melanoma, head and neck, liver or kidney cancer. Each CDR3 is given with its conserved first and last residue. A D gene is named only where the DNA matches it firmly. Not every row has a clone size; where given, it reads once, few, many or a size class.

abundance	d_gene	v_gene	j_gene	CDR3aa	CDR3nt
NA	TRBD2	TRBV6-6	TRBJ2-3	CASSYTRELTDTQYF	TGTGCCAGCAGTTACACGCGGGAGCTAACAGATACGCAGTATTTT
NA	NA	TRBV9	TRBJ2-7	CASSRTVASYEQYF	TGTGCCAGCAGCCGGACAGTTGCTTCCTACGAGCAGTACTTC
NA	NA	TRBV7-3	TRBJ2-1	CASSISRGNEQFF	TGTGCCAGCAGCATATCTAGGGGGAATGAGCAGTTCTTC
NA	NA	TRBV7-9	TRBJ1-4	CASSLGPEGEKLFF	TGTGCCAGCAGCTTAGGTCCAGAAGGTGAAAAACTGTTTTTT
NA	NA	TRBV10-3	TRBJ2-1	CAIRGPVFNEQFF	TGTGCCATCAGGGGACCGGTGTTCAATGAGCAGTTCTTC
NA	NA	TRBV4-2	TRBJ2-1	CASSQEIGRRSSYNEQFF	TGTGCCAGCAGCCAAGAAATCGGCCGCCGGAGCTCCTACAATGAGCAGTTCTTC
NA	NA	TRBV5-6	TRBJ2-6	CASSLLDPARRANVLTF	TGTGCCAGCAGCTTGCTCGACCCGGCCCGTCGGGCCAACGTCCTGACTTTC
NA	NA	TRBV10-1	TRBJ1-3	CASFGFPPARWEDGGNTIYF	TGCGCCAGCTTCGGGTTCCCCCCGGCCAGGTGGGAAGACGGGGGAAACACCATATATTTT
few	NA	TRBV7-9	TRBJ1-1	CASRVGVNTEAFF	TGTGCCAGCAGGGTGGGGGTGAACACTGAAGCTTTCTTT
NA	TRBD2	TRBV7-9	TRBJ2-5	CASSLVAGVETQYF	TGTGCCAGCAGCTTAGTAGCGGGGGTGGAGACCCAGTACTTC
few	TRBD1	TRBV28	TRBJ1-1	CASSKSTGVIATEAFF	TGTGCCAGCAGTAAAAGTACAGGGGTCATTGCCACTGAAGCTTTCTTT
NA	TRBD1	TRBV27	TRBJ1-1	CASSFFHPPGQGVNTEAFF	TGTGCCAGCAGTTTTTTTCACCCCCCGGGACAGGGCGTGAACACTGAAGCTTTCTTT
NA	NA	TRBV5-1	TRBJ1-3	CASSLQGLGSGNTIYF	TGCGCCAGCAGCTTACAGGGCCTTGGATCTGGAAACACCATATATTTT
NA	NA	TRBV18	TRBJ2-5	CASSPPQGWETQYF	TGTGCCAGCTCACCACCGCAGGGCTGGGAGACCCAGTACTTC
few	TRBD2	TRBV27	TRBJ2-3	CASSLSSSSGRTDTQYF	TGTGCCAGCAGTTTATCCTCGTCTAGCGGACGCACAGATACGCAGTATTTT
NA	NA	TRBV2	TRBJ2-7	CASSESARPARFRGIYEQYF	TGTGCCAGCAGTGAGTCTGCGCGGCCCGCTCGATTCCGCGGGATATACGAGCAGTACTTC
NA	NA	TRBV9	TRBJ2-2	CASSVDTGVYTGELFF	TGTGCCAGCAGCGTAGATACGGGGGTGTACACCGGGGAGCTGTTTTTT
NA	NA	TRBV28	TRBJ2-7	CASRPSLATSYEQYF	TGTGCCAGCAGACCAAGTCTAGCGACGTCCTACGAGCAGTACTTC
NA	NA	TRBV2	TRBJ1-5	CASSEVVSYSNQPQHF	TGTGCCAGCAGTGAAGTCGTCAGCTATAGCAATCAGCCCCAGCATTTT
NA	NA	TRBV7-3	TRBJ2-6	CASSPKSGDSGANVLTF	TGTGCCAGCAGCCCTAAGTCGGGGGATTCTGGGGCCAACGTCCTGACTTTC
NA	NA	TRBV2	TRBJ2-3	CASSAQGGGSTDTQYF	TGTGCCAGCAGTGCCCAGGGGGGGGGCAGCACAGATACGCAGTATTTT
NA	TRBD1	TRBV18	TRBJ2-5	CASARDSQETQYF	TGTGCCAGCGCCCGGGACAGCCAAGAGACCCAGTACTTC
NA	NA	TRBV28	TRBJ1-2	CASGGEGTAAILYGYTF	TGTGCCAGCGGGGGGGAGGGGACCGCGGCTATACTATATGGCTACACCTTC
NA	NA	TRBV6-5	TRBJ1-5	CATGGNQPQHF	TGTGCTACAGGAGGCAATCAGCCCCAGCATTTT
NA	NA	TRBV5-1	TRBJ1-5	CASSTEGDQPQHF	TGCGCCAGCAGCACCGAAGGGGACCAGCCCCAGCATTTT
medium-sized	NA	TRBV6-5	TRBJ1-6	CASSYSGESNSPLHF	TGTGCCAGCAGTTATAGCGGGGAGAGCAATTCACCCCTCCACTTT
NA	TRBD1	TRBV6-4	TRBJ2-3	CASSENRGYGDTQYF	TGTGCCAGCAGTGAAAACAGGGGTTATGGAGATACGCAGTATTTT
NA	TRBD2	TRBV2	TRBJ2-7	CASSVGGGAYEQYF	TGTGCCAGCAGTGTGGGCGGGGGGGCCTACGAGCAGTACTTC
NA	TRBD2	TRBV30	TRBJ2-1	CAWSGSGDEQFF	TGTGCCTGGAGTGGGAGCGGGGATGAGCAGTTCTTC
NA	NA	TRBV6-5	TRBJ2-2	CASSYYSGELFF	TGTGCCAGCAGTTACTATTCCGGGGAGCTGTTTTTT
NA	NA	TRBV28	TRBJ2-5	CASSRTASGPQYF	TGTGCCAGCAGTCGGACAGCCTCGGGGCCCCAGTACTTC
NA	TRBD2	TRBV9	TRBJ2-1	CASSVALREHNEQFF	TGTGCCAGCAGCGTCGCATTGCGGGAGCACAATGAGCAGTTCTTC
NA	TRBD1	TRBV25-1	TRBJ1-4	CASSRDRGDEKLFF	TGTGCCAGCAGCCGGGACAGGGGGGATGAAAAACTGTTTTTT
NA	TRBD2	TRBV5-6	TRBJ2-2	CASSLGPTSALTNTGELFF	TGTGCCAGCAGCCTGGGGCCGACTAGCGCATTGACGAACACCGGGGAGCTGTTTTTT
NA	NA	TRBV10-1	TRBJ2-3	CASSESGGETDTQYF	TGCGCCAGCAGTGAGTCGGGGGGAGAAACAGATACGCAGTATTTT
NA	NA	TRBV28	TRBJ1-5	CASSFWEKGDQPQHF	TGTGCCAGCAGTTTTTGGGAAAAGGGTGATCAGCCCCAGCATTTT
NA	TRBD1	TRBV5-8	TRBJ1-5	CASSQTGSNQPQHF	TGTGCCAGCAGCCAGACAGGGAGCAATCAGCCCCAGCATTTT
NA	NA	TRBV2	TRBJ1-2	CASSGPGTRELSYGYTF	TGTGCCAGCAGTGGTCCCGGGACAAGGGAGCTCAGCTATGGCTACACCTTC
NA	NA	TRBV21-1	TRBJ1-6	CASSPRTSGPYNSPLHF	TGTGCCAGCAGCCCTCGGACATCCGGCCCCTATAATTCACCCCTCCACTTT
NA	NA	TRBV30	TRBJ2-1	CAWSSELRRGRNEQFF	TGTGCCTGGAGTTCGGAACTACGCAGGGGGAGGAATGAGCAGTTCTTC
NA	NA	TRBV10-3	TRBJ2-5	CAIRDHLGRGQETQYF	TGTGCCATCAGGGACCACTTGGGACGGGGACAAGAGACCCAGTACTTC
NA	TRBD1	TRBV7-3	TRBJ2-3	CASSQTGGDDTQYF	TGTGCCAGCAGCCAGACAGGGGGCGATGATACGCAGTATTTT
NA	NA	TRBV9	TRBJ1-6	CASSLTGDSTNSPLHF	TGTGCCAGCAGCCTTACAGGAGACTCGACTAATTCACCCCTCCACTTT
NA	NA	TRBV6-1	TRBJ1-1	CASSEQGTEAFF	TGTGCCAGCAGTGAGCAGGGCACTGAAGCTTTCTTT
once	NA	TRBV19	TRBJ1-3	CASSIAANGNTIYF	TGTGCCAGTAGTATTGCGGCAAACGGAAACACCATATATTTT
few	NA	TRBV10-1	TRBJ2-2	CASSETGELFF	TGCGCCAGCAGTGAGACCGGGGAGCTGTTTTTT
NA	NA	TRBV7-3	TRBJ2-2	CASSPFVGGDTGELFF	TGTGCCAGCAGCCCGTTCGTTGGGGGCGACACCGGGGAGCTGTTTTTT
NA	NA	TRBV6-5	TRBJ2-7	CASSYSGGRPYEQYF	TGTGCCAGCAGTTACTCGGGGGGGCGGCCCTACGAGCAGTACTTC
NA	NA	TRBV5-4	TRBJ1-5	CASSSGGGSNQPQHF	TGTGCCAGCAGCTCGGGCGGGGGGAGCAATCAGCCCCAGCATTTT
NA	NA	TRBV5-4	TRBJ2-3	CASSLARSDTQYF	TGTGCCAGCAGCTTGGCTAGGTCTGATACGCAGTATTTT
NA	TRBD2	TRBV11-2	TRBJ2-3	CASSAGGSTDTQYF	TGTGCCAGCAGCGCCGGGGGGAGCACAGATACGCAGTATTTT
NA	TRBD1	TRBV7-6	TRBJ2-5	CASSRQGSQETQYF	TGTGCCAGCAGCCGACAGGGAAGCCAAGAGACCCAGTACTTC
few	NA	TRBV7-9	TRBJ2-2	CASSRGTGELFF	TGTGCCAGCAGCAGGGGCACCGGGGAGCTGTTTTTT